These 5 T cell receptor beta chains were sequenced from one sample in a study of blood T cell repertoires in COVID-19. Measured with immunoSEQ multiplex PCR; TCRdb has only the in-frame clones, and not every one. The data show more than 250,000 clones, roughly 89% seen once. Sequenced material: PBMCs or T cells enriched from blood (not recorded which). Receptor source: a woman younger than 35 with acute COVID-19.

The rearrangement uses TRBV7-2 and TRBJ1-5, with a tentative D call TRBD1 (6 bases). This CDR3 is 16 amino acids long. V shed 3 bases and J shed 3 bases, with 15 bases lying between them. Germline V gives CDR1 SGHTA, CDR2 FQGNSA. The CDR3 loop reads CASSLSGAVSNQPQHF. DNA for the CDR3: TGTGCCAGCAGCTTGTCAGGGGCGGTTTCCAATCAGCCCCAGCATTTT.

This clone was detected only once. The chain employs TRBV9 and TRBJ2-7; possibly TRBD2 for D (6 bases). With 4 bases removed from V and 2 bases from J, the gap between germline ends came to 16 bases. This CDR3 spans 15 amino acids. CDR1 SGDLS and CDR2 YYNGEE come from the germline V gene. The CDR3 spells CASSTTGLPTYEQYF. In DNA form, the CDR3 reads TGTGCCAGCAGCACAACGGGACTCCCAACCTACGAGCAGTACTTC.

The chain employs TRBV19 and TRBJ2-3; 11 nucleotides align to TRBD2. Germline V gene data show CDR1 as LNHDA and CDR2 as SQIVND (reference sequence). The CDR3 runs to 16 residues. V was clipped by 9 bases and J by 2 bases; unmatched bases: 10. The CDR3 nucleotides are TGTGCCAGCACCCTAGCGGGAGGAGTTAACACAGATACGCAGTATTTT. Residues: CASTLAGGVNTDTQYF.

This chain links TRBV28 with TRBJ2-7; D unresolved. The CDR3 totals 16 residues. Germline CDR1 is MDHEN and CDR2 is SYDVKM. Trimming left V 7 bases short and J 1 base short, with 20 bases between. This chain's CDR3 is CASTRRWHTISYEQYF. DNA for the CDR3: TGTGCCAGCACGCGGCGGTGGCATACCATTTCCTACGAGCAGTACTTC.

This chain uses TRBV29-1 with TRBJ2-1; 8 bases line up with TRBD2. The CDR3 runs to 12 residues. Germline trimming cut 1 base from V and 7 bases from J; bases unmatched to any gene: 0. CDR1 and CDR2 (germline): SQVTM, ANQGSEA. CDR3 DNA sequence: TGCAGCGTTGAAGCTAGCGGGAATGAGCAGTTCTTC. This encodes CSVEASGNEQFF.